One and the same sample provided the 23 T cell receptor beta chains below, sequenced in a study of T cell repertoires in cytomegalovirus infection. MiXCR was run by TCRdb on the reads, yielding one entry per CDR3 protein. The sample contains around 350,000 distinct CDR3 sequences, roughly 18% of which appear only once. Sequenced: PBMCs. The receptor set was obtained from a human donor in good health (CMV status not recorded). Some clones in this sample may be carry-over from other donors' samples.

The CDR3 loop is CASSLVAHLFNEQYF. In DNA form, the CDR3 reads TGTGCCAGCAGTTTAGTCGCACATCTATTCAACGAGCAGTACTTC. The chain is built from TRBV27 and TRBJ2-7; the D is unclear. Germline assignment: CDR1 MNHEY and CDR2 SMNVEV (reference sequence). This CDR3 has 15 amino acids. Trimming cost V 2 bases and J 5 bases, with 16 bases left between them.

This clonotype occurred many times. The chain carries TRBV28 and TRBJ2-7; no reliable D call. There are 12 residues in the CDR3. The germline CDR1 and CDR2 sequences are MDHEN and SYDVKM. V was shortened by 5 bases and J by 4 bases, with 9 bases between the two germline ends. CDR3: CASSNRLYEQYF. The DNA of the CDR3 is TGTGCCAGCAGTAACCGGTTGTACGAGCAGTACTTC. Looking up the rest from reference TRBV28 and TRBJ2-7 gives the full variable domain: DVKVTQSSRYLVKRTGEKVFLECVQDMDHENMFWYRQDPGLGLRLIYFSYDVKMKEKGDIPEGYSVSREKKERFSLILESASTNQTSMYLCASSNRLYEQYFGPGTRLTVT.

A word on this clonotype: This could be a read error, since a much larger clone is one nucleotide away. The J gene is TRBJ2-5, the V gene TRBV12-3 or TRBV12-4; D unresolved. The CDR3 contains 14 residues. V lost 3 bases to trimming and J lost 9 bases, with 17 bases between them. CDR3 sequence (DNA): TGTGCCAGCAGTTTTGGGCAGGAAGGTTATGCCCAGTACTTC. Protein sequence: CASSFGQEGYAQYF.

This clonotype has more than one count but fewer than ten. The chain has TRBV7-2 and TRBJ2-3; unclear D gene. CDR3 size: 14 residues. Germline V gives CDR1 SGHTA, CDR2 FQGNSA. Trimming stripped 1 base from V and 6 bases from J, with 11 bases between. CDR3 nucleotide sequence: TGTGCCAGCAGCTTAGTCTATGGGCCCGATACGCAGTATTTT. The encoded protein is CASSLVYGPDTQYF. The entire variable domain, with the rest obtained from reference TRBV7-2 and TRBJ2-3, is as follows: GAGVSQSPSNKVTEKGKDVELRCDPISGHTALYWYRQSLGQGLEFLIYFQGNSAPDKSGLPSDRFSAERTGGSVSTLTIQRTQQEDSAVYLCASSLVYGPDTQYFGPGTRLTVL.

There are a few counts of this clonotype. This rearrangement joins TRBV2 to TRBJ1-2, with D perhaps matching TRBD1 (6 bases). The CDR3 consists of 13 residues. V lost 5 bases and J 4 bases, leaving 11 bases between the germline ends. Per the germline V gene, CDR1 is SNHLY and CDR2 is FYNNEI. CDR3 DNA: TGTGCCAGCAGTAGACAGGCCCGCTATGGCTACACCTTC. It encodes CASSRQARYGYTF.

This clonotype is a singleton in its sample. The chain couples TRBV19 to TRBJ1-5; unclear D gene. Per the germline V gene, CDR1 is LNHDA and CDR2 is SQIVND (reference sequence). This CDR3 region has 15 residues. V lost 6 bases and J lost 2, with 14 bases in between. CDR3 coding DNA: TGTGCCAGTAGCCCCCCGGAGGCAGGCAATCAGCCCCAGCATTTT. Translated, it gives CASSPPEAGNQPQHF.

This clonotype appeared many times. The V call is TRBV7-2, the J call TRBJ2-3; 14 positions agree with TRBD2. The CDR3 is made up of 16 amino acids. Trimming at V came to 5 bases and at J to 5 bases, leaving 6 bases not matched to a gene. Germline values: CDR1 SGHTA, CDR2 FQGNSA. CDR3 loop: CASSPGLAGVRDTQYF. The CDR3 DNA reads TGTGCCAGCAGCCCGGGACTAGCGGGGGTCAGAGATACGCAGTATTTT.

The rearrangement joins TRBV20-1 to TRBJ2-7, with 9 bases fitting TRBD2. V shed 1 base, J shed 3 bases, and the junction held 7 bases outside the gene matches. The CDR3 extends over 15 amino acids. CDR1 and CDR2 from the germline V gene are DFQATT and SNEGSKA (reference sequence). The CDR3 region is CSARGHLAGFYEQYF. CDR3 nucleotides: TGCAGTGCTAGAGGTCATCTAGCGGGGTTCTACGAGCAGTACTTC.

This clonotype was found a few times. The chain employs TRBV5-1 and TRBJ1-6; D remains ambiguous. CDR1 is SGHRS, CDR2 YFSETQ, per germline. Trimming stripped 4 bases from V and 7 bases from J, with 9 bases between. The CDR3 covers 13 residues. In DNA form, the CDR3 reads TGCGCCAGCAGCCCAGACCCAAATTCACCCCTCCACTTT. Translation: CASSPDPNSPLHF.

Note on this clonotype: At one end, the junction sequence differs from germline, possibly due to a read error. V usage is TRBV12-3 or TRBV12-4 and J usage is TRBJ2-1; D uncertain. The CDR3 totals 10 residues. CDR3 in amino acids: CASGPPGRVF. The CDR3 DNA reads as TGTGCCAGCGGGCCCCCTGGTAGGGTCTTC.

In its sample, this clonotype was seen a few times. This chain connects TRBV20-1 to TRBJ2-1; tentative D call: TRBD2 (5 bases). CDR3 size: 13 residues. The germline V and J ends were trimmed by 5 bases and 8 bases, with 16 bases remaining between them. CDR1 and CDR2 from the germline V gene are DFQATT and SNEGSKA (reference sequence). The CDR3 DNA is TGCAGTGCTCTCGACTACTCTCAGGATGAGCAGTTCTTC. This gives the protein CSALDYSQDEQFF.

This clonotype was seen only a few times. The chain has TRBV12-3 or TRBV12-4 and TRBJ2-3, with D unresolved. The CDR3 covers 15 residues. V lost 2 bases and J 4 bases, leaving 13 bases between the germline ends. CDR3 in amino acids: CASSLRQQGPDTQYF. The DNA of the CDR3 is TGTGCCAGCAGTTTAAGACAACAAGGCCCAGATACGCAGTATTTT.

This clonotype occurred a few times. V is TRBV10-3 and J is TRBJ2-3; 7 bases are a match to TRBD2. The junction had 8 bases not matched to a gene; V was cut back by 9 bases and J by 5 bases. Germline CDR1 ENHRY, CDR2 SYGVKD. The CDR3 has 13 residues. The CDR3 loop is CAILAGVGDTQYF. CDR3 DNA: TGTGCCATTTTGGCGGGAGTAGGAGATACGCAGTATTTT.

This clonotype was counted at least ten times. The CDR3 spells CASSYSAGNTEAFF. CDR3 nucleotides: TGTGCCAGCAGTTACTCTGCCGGGAACACTGAAGCTTTCTTT. This sequence joins TRBV6-5 and TRBJ1-1; D gene ambiguous. The ends were cut back, 0 bases at V and 1 base at J, with 6 bases in the middle. The CDR3 contains 14 residues. CDR1 and CDR2 (germline): MNHEY, SVGAGI.

This clonotype was observed many times. The V call is TRBV7-2, the J call TRBJ2-3; D ambiguous. CDR1 and CDR2 from the germline V gene are SGHTA and FQGNSA. V shed 0 bases and J shed 2 bases, with 6 bases lying between them. The CDR3 is 14 residues long. The chain's CDR3 is CASSLARSTDTQYF. Written as DNA, the CDR3 is TGTGCCAGCAGCTTAGCCCGGTCCACAGATACGCAGTATTTT.

A remark on this clonotype: With a much larger clone just one base away, this may be a read error. The gene calls are TRBV11-2 and TRBJ2-7; D remains ambiguous. Germline V gene lookup returns CDR1 SGHAT and CDR2 FQNNGV. The CDR3 sequence is 11 residues long. Trimming removed 5 bases from V and 3 bases from J, with 5 bases in between. The CDR3 protein is CASSAYYEQYF. CDR3 bases: TGTGCCAGCAGCGCGTACTACGAGCAGTACTTC.

This clonotype was detected many times. This chain joins TRBV7-9 and TRBJ1-2; a possible D gene is TRBD1 (6 bases). CDR3 size: 15 residues. V was pared by 5 bases and J by 1 base, with 14 bases between. Germline V gene sequence: CDR1 SEHNR, CDR2 FQNEAQ (reference sequence). Written as DNA, the CDR3 is TGTGCCAGCAGCCCCTACAGGGAAGATAACTATGGCTACACCTTC. It yields the protein CASSPYREDNYGYTF.

J is TRBJ2-1 and V is TRBV13; 7 bases are shared with TRBD1. In germline, CDR1 is PRHDT, CDR2 FYEKMQ (reference sequence). Unmatched junction bases numbered 12, after V lost 6 bases and J lost 7 bases. The CDR3 totals 15 residues. The CDR3 coding sequence is TGTGCCAGCAGGGAGCCGGGACAGCCCCGAAATGAGCAGTTCTTC. It specifies CASREPGQPRNEQFF.

The chain carries TRBV12-3 or TRBV12-4 and TRBJ2-1; D may be TRBD2 (6 bases). Trimming took 3 bases from V and 4 from J, leaving 13 bases between them. This CDR3 has 15 residues. Written as DNA, the CDR3 is TGTGCCAGCAGTTTCTTTGGCGGGAATTACAATGAGCAGTTCTTC. Its protein is CASSFFGGNYNEQFF.

This clonotype was seen a handful of times. The DNA of the CDR3 is TGTGCCAACTCGGACAGAAACTATGGCTACACCTTC. Its protein is CANSDRNYGYTF. The chain couples TRBV12-3 or TRBV12-4 to TRBJ1-2, with D tentatively TRBD1 (6 bases). This CDR3 spans 12 amino acids. Trimming removed 10 bases from V and 2 bases from J, with 11 bases in between.

This rearrangement joins TRBV18 to TRBJ1-4; 9 bases are shared with TRBD1. The CDR3 extends over 13 amino acids. V was pared by 0 bases and J by 10 bases, with 0 bases of the junction left unmatched. From germline, CDR1 is KGHSH and CDR2 LQKENI. The CDR3 sequence is CASSPPGQGKLFF. As DNA, the CDR3 is TGTGCCAGCTCACCACCGGGACAGGGAAAACTGTTTTTT. The complete variable domain, with remaining parts taken from reference TRBV18 and TRBJ1-4, reads NAGVMQNPRHLVRRRGQEARLRCSPMKGHSHVYWYRQLPEEGLKFMVYLQKENIIDESGMPKERFSAEFPKEGPSILRIQQVVRGDSAAYFCASSPPGQGKLFFGSGTQLSVL.

At least ten counts were recorded for this clonotype. The chain links TRBV10-3 to TRBJ2-7, with D unresolved. CDR1 and CDR2 (germline): ENHRY, SYGVKD. Deletions cut 6 bases from V and 5 bases from J, with 11 bases between. This CDR3 has 12 residues. CDR3 loop: CAISQTQDEQYF. The CDR3 DNA is TGTGCCATCAGCCAGACCCAGGACGAGCAGTACTTC.

The V gene is TRBV7-2, the J gene TRBJ2-7; TRBD1 matches 9 bases. V dropped 5 bases and J dropped 3; count of bases not matched to a gene: 8. The CDR3 has 15 residues. Germline V gene data show CDR1 as SGHTA and CDR2 as FQGNSA. CDR3 residues: CASSTTGQGNYEQYF. The CDR3 DNA reads as TGTGCCAGCAGCACAACGGGACAGGGCAACTACGAGCAGTACTTC.